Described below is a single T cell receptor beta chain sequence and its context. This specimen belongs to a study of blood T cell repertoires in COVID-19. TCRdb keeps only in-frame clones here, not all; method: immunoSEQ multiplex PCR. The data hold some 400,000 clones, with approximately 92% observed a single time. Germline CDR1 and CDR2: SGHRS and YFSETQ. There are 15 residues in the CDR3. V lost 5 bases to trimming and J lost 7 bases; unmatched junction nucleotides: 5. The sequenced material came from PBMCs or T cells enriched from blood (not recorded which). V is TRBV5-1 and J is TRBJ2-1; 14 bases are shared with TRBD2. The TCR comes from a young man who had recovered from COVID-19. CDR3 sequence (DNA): TGCGCCAGCAGAGGAGGGACTAGCGGGGGAAATGAGCAGTTCTTC. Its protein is CASRGGTSGGNEQFF.